The sequence of this T cell receptor beta chain was determined in a study of CD4 and CD8 cells across lung adenocarcinoma regions. The CDR3 covers 15 residues. CDR1 and CDR2 from the germline V gene are SGDLS and YYNGEE. Trimming shortened V by 0 bases and J by 0 bases, and 9 bases separated the two germline ends. Localized lung adenocarcinoma, a non-small cell lung cancer, affected the donors. Each CDR3 protein gets one entry after TCRdb re-called the PCR reads with MiXCR. In the table there are fewer than 30,000 distinct CDR3 sequences, less than 60% of which are singletons. This clonotype was picked up a small number of times.

V gene TRBV9 combines with J gene TRBJ2-5; the D is unclear. Sequencing used CD8+ T cells from the center of a lung tumor. The TCR sequence derives from a male donor with lung adenocarcinoma. The CD4 and CD8 labels of this study may be unreliable. The chain's CDR3 is CASSVEFGYQETQYF. CDR3 bases: TGTGCCAGCAGCGTAGAATTTGGGTACCAAGAGACCCAGTACTTC.